One and the same sample provided the 28 T cell receptor beta chains below, sequenced in a study of blood T cells in healthy people across ages. A sample-barcoded 5' primer and a J-beta primer mix were used in a second PCR of roughly 6 to 12 cycles. TCRdb itself ran the 5' RACE reads through MiXCR, one entry per CDR3 protein. Counted here are around 800,000 distinct CDR3 sequences, about 55% occurring once; the ten biggest clones make up 40% to 50%. The sequencing sample was made of blood. Source of these receptors: a man aged 80 or over in good health.

The rearrangement uses TRBV20-1 and TRBJ2-3; TRBD2 might be the D (5 bases). This CDR3 has 15 residues. Germline assignment: CDR1 DFQATT and CDR2 SNEGSKA (reference sequence). V was shortened by 1 base and J by 0 bases, with 11 bases between the two germline ends. CDR3: CSARAPGRSTDTQYF. In DNA, the CDR3 is TGCAGTGCTAGAGCCCCGGGAAGAAGCACAGATACGCAGTATTTT.

This sequence joins TRBV9 and TRBJ2-1; D not resolved. The CDR3 length is 16 residues. V dropped 0 bases and J dropped 5 bases, with 15 bases sitting between them. Per the germline V gene, CDR1 is SGDLS and CDR2 is YYNGEE. The CDR3 DNA is TGTGCCAGCAGCGTAGGATTGACGGGTGGGGACAATGAGCAGTTCTTC. Its protein is CASSVGLTGGDNEQFF. The full variable domain, in which reference TRBV9 and TRBJ2-1 provide the parts outside the CDR3, is DSGVTQTPKHLITATGQRVTLRCSPRSGDLSVYWYQQSLDQGLQFLIQYYNGEERAKGNILERFSAQQFPDLHSELNLSSLELGDSALYFCASSVGLTGGDNEQFFGPGTRLTVL.

J is TRBJ2-1 and V is TRBV29-1; D remains unclear. V shed 5 bases and J shed 6 bases, with 14 bases lying between them. The V gene's germline CDR1 is SQVTM and CDR2 ANQGSEA. The CDR3 sequence is 13 residues long. CDR3 in DNA: TGCAGCGTTAGTGGTTCCACCACCAATGAGCAGTTCTTC. Translating gives CSVSGSTTNEQFF.

The chain employs TRBV20-1 and TRBJ2-7, with 8 bases that match TRBD2. The CDR3 has 15 amino acids. The V gene end was trimmed by 6 bases and the J gene end by 2 bases; junction bases not matched to a gene: 12. Germline V gives CDR1 DFQATT, CDR2 SNEGSKA (reference sequence). CDR3 nucleotide sequence: TGCAGTGCCACGTCACCCGGGACTAGTCCCTACGAGCAGTACTTC. It codes for CSATSPGTSPYEQYF.

The chain couples TRBV20-1 to TRBJ1-2; tentatively, D is TRBD1 (6 bases). The germline V gene has CDR1 DFQATT and CDR2 SNEGSKA (reference sequence). The CDR3 length is 16 residues. V was pared by 1 base and J by 2 bases, with 17 bases between. CDR3 sequence reads: CSARGGGPGLNYGYTF. DNA for the CDR3: TGCAGTGCTAGAGGAGGGGGACCGGGACTCAACTATGGCTACACCTTC.

This clonotype was observed a handful of times. This chain uses TRBV7-2 with TRBJ2-1; 9 nucleotides align to TRBD1. The trim removed 0 bases at V and 3 bases at J, leaving 6 bases unmatched. The CDR3 extends over 17 amino acids. CDR1 and CDR2 (germline): SGHTA, FQGNSA. The CDR3 coding sequence is TGTGCCAGCAGCTTAGCGGCCAAGGGACAGGGCTACAATGAGCAGTTCTTC. This codes for CASSLAAKGQGYNEQFF.

This clonotype was seen a handful of times. The chain is built from TRBV18 and TRBJ2-7; 9 bases agree with TRBD1. The end of the DNA is better explained by TRBJ2-5, so the J call may be wrong. Germline values: CDR1 KGHSH, CDR2 LQKENI. The CDR3 consists of 15 residues. DNA for the CDR3: TGTGCCAGCTCACCACCGGGACAGGGATCAGAGACCCAGTACTTC. This gives the protein CASSPPGQGSETQYF.

The chain joins TRBV29-1 to TRBJ2-1; 11 nucleotides agree with TRBD2. V lost 4 bases, J lost 5 bases, and 7 bases stayed unmatched. The CDR3 has 15 residues. Germline V gives CDR1 SQVTM, CDR2 ANQGSEA. CDR3 coding DNA: TGCAGCGTTGTCTTGGGGACTAGCGGCCACAATGAGCAGTTCTTC. Translating gives CSVVLGTSGHNEQFF.

The chain recombines TRBV7-3 with TRBJ1-2; D ambiguous. The CDR3 covers 13 residues. Germline CDR1 reads SGHTA; CDR2 reads FQGTGA. Deletions cut 3 bases from V and 8 bases from J, with 13 bases between. CDR3 protein: CASSFPGMGGYTF. DNA for the CDR3: TGTGCCAGCAGCTTTCCTGGGATGGGGGGCTACACCTTC.

Points on this clonotype: An end of the junction does not agree with germline; a read error may underlie this. The V call is TRBV15, the J call TRBJ2-5; D is unresolved. The DNA end is more similar to TRBJ2-7, so the J call may be wrong. The CDR3 consists of 16 residues. Germline lookup yields CDR1 LNHNV and CDR2 YYDKDF (reference sequence). In nucleotides, the CDR3 is TGTGCCACCGGCAGAGATCGGGCCGGGCAGTCCTACGAGCAGTACTTC. This sequence encodes CATGRDRAGQSYEQYF.

This clonotype was detected only a few times. The V and J genes are TRBV15 and TRBJ2-1, with TRBD2 matching 7 bases. CDR3 size: 16 residues. CDR1 and CDR2 from the germline V gene are LNHNV and YYDKDF (reference sequence). Unmatched junction bases numbered 3, after V lost 1 base and J lost 0 bases. In nucleotides, the CDR3 is TGTGCCACCAGCAGAGCGGGCGGGAGCTCCTACAATGAGCAGTTCTTC. It is translated as CATSRAGGSSYNEQFF.

This clonotype showed up many times. The chain uses TRBV12-3 or TRBV12-4 and TRBJ2-7; TRBD1 might be the D (6 bases). The V end lost 6 bases, the J end lost 1 base, and 10 bases lay between the germline ends. This CDR3 is built from 13 residues. The CDR3 sequence is CASSPDSSYEQYF. CDR3 coding DNA: TGTGCCAGCAGCCCGGACAGTTCCTACGAGCAGTACTTC.

This chain uses TRBV12-3 or TRBV12-4 with TRBJ2-3; 9 bases fit TRBD1. This CDR3 comprises 14 residues. V shed 6 bases, J shed 4 bases, and the junction held 5 bases outside the gene matches. CDR3 loop: CASRQTGGADTQYF. CDR3 DNA: TGTGCCAGCAGGCAGACAGGGGGAGCAGATACGCAGTATTTT.

CDR3 DNA: TGTGCCAGCAGCCAGGCACGGTCAGGCTACGAGCAGTACTTC. It translates to CASSQARSGYEQYF. The rearrangement uses TRBV13 and TRBJ2-7; D unclear. The CDR3 length is 14 residues. Per germline, CDR1 PRHDT and CDR2 FYEKMQ (reference sequence). The V end lost 5 bases, the J end lost 3 bases, and 14 bases lay between the germline ends.

This clonotype was detected only a few times. The chain combines TRBV20-1 with TRBJ2-5; 8 bases agree with TRBD2. The V segment lost 3 bases and the J segment 5 bases; nucleotides outside the gene matches: 5. Germline V lookup: CDR1 DFQATT, CDR2 SNEGSKA (reference sequence). The CDR3 covers 13 residues. CDR3 residues: CSASRGGSETQYF. The CDR3 bases are TGCAGTGCTAGTCGGGGGGGATCGGAGACCCAGTACTTC.

This clonotype was seen more than once but under ten times. The chain is built from TRBV12-3 or TRBV12-4 and TRBJ2-5; 7 bases match TRBD2. The CDR3 runs to 14 residues. J was trimmed by 5 bases and V by 5 bases; bases with no gene match: 8. CDR3 loop: CASSGGRAMETQYF. CDR3 in DNA: TGTGCCAGCAGTGGGGGGAGGGCCATGGAGACCCAGTACTTC.

The gene calls are TRBV12-3 or TRBV12-4 and TRBJ2-1; TRBD2 is a possible D gene (6 bases). With 2 bases removed from V and 3 bases from J, the gap between germline ends came to 23 bases. This CDR3 contains 19 residues. The CDR3: CASSLPRVGLLRRYNEQFF. The DNA for the CDR3 is TGTGCCAGCAGTTTACCGAGGGTGGGACTCCTCCGGCGCTACAATGAGCAGTTCTTC.

As to this clonotype: The conserved phenylalanine or tryptophan normally closing the CDR3 is absent here, so this likely arose from a read error. The chain joins TRBV5-1 to TRBJ2-1; D is unclear. Germline CDR1 and CDR2: SGHRS and YFSETQ. This CDR3 contains 11 residues. V lost 2 bases and J 7 bases, leaving 4 bases between the germline ends. CDR3 sequence (DNA): TGCGCCAGCAGCTTTGTAAATGAGCAGTTCTTG. This encodes CASSFVNEQFL.

This clonotype was found a few times. V and J are TRBV20-1 and TRBJ2-7, with 7 bases aligning to TRBD2. V shed 1 base, J shed 4 bases, and the junction held 7 bases outside the gene matches. Germline-derived CDR1 and CDR2 are DFQATT and SNEGSKA (reference sequence). This CDR3 contains 14 residues. CDR3 sequence reads: CSARVGGGRYEQYF. CDR3 sequence (DNA): TGCAGTGCTAGAGTCGGGGGAGGGAGGTACGAGCAGTACTTC.

This clonotype was counted a few times. The J gene is TRBJ2-1, the V gene TRBV3-1; unclear D gene. Trimming cost V 1 base and J 7 bases, with 14 bases left between them. Germline lookup yields CDR1 LGHDT and CDR2 YNNKEL (reference sequence). This CDR3 has 15 residues. CDR3 sequence (DNA): TGTGCCAGCAGCCAAGGGAGACGTTTAAGTAATGAGCAGTTCTTC. Translation gives CASSQGRRLSNEQFF.

J is TRBJ1-1 and V is TRBV29-1, with D tentatively TRBD1 (6 bases). V was trimmed by 1 base and J by 4 bases, leaving 16 bases between them. The germline gives CDR1 SQVTM, CDR2 ANQGSEA. This CDR3 spans 15 amino acids. The CDR3 protein is CSVEAHGTRGTEAFF. DNA for the CDR3: TGCAGCGTTGAAGCACATGGGACACGTGGCACTGAAGCTTTCTTT.

The chain recombines TRBV29-1 with TRBJ2-5, with 7 bases lining up with TRBD1. The V gene's germline CDR1 is SQVTM and CDR2 ANQGSEA. The V and J ends lost 8 bases and 1 base, in that order; junction bases with no gene match: 7. The CDR3 length is 13 residues. CDR3 nucleotides: TGCAGCACCAGACAGGGAAGCCAAGAGACCCAGTACTTC. Amino acids: CSTRQGSQETQYF.

This clonotype has more than one count but fewer than ten. The rearrangement joins TRBV12-3 or TRBV12-4 to TRBJ2-1, with 8 positions matching TRBD2. This CDR3 contains 18 residues. V was pared by 3 bases and J by 2 bases, with 12 bases of the junction left unmatched. The CDR3 loop is CASSLLVLSGTTYNEQFF. The CDR3 DNA is TGTGCCAGCAGTTTGCTGGTTCTTAGCGGGACCACCTACAATGAGCAGTTCTTC.

This chain links TRBV11-1 with TRBJ2-5, with 11 positions matching TRBD2. Germline V lookup: CDR1 SGHAT, CDR2 FQDESV (reference sequence). The V segment lost 5 bases and the J segment 8 bases; nucleotides outside the gene matches: 19. The CDR3 runs to 18 residues. As DNA, the CDR3 is TGTGCCAGCAGCCCGTTTAATTGGGGACTAGCGGACCAGGCCACCCAGTACTTC. Residues: CASSPFNWGLADQATQYF.

This clonotype has just one count. The chain couples TRBV3-1 to TRBJ2-5; D could derive from TRBD1 or TRBD2 (5 bases each). From germline, CDR1 is LGHDT and CDR2 YNNKEL (reference sequence). Deletions cut 6 bases from V and 5 bases from J, with 19 bases between. The CDR3 covers 15 residues. Here the CDR3 DNA reads TGTGCCAGCAGAGAGGGGCTAGCATCCCCCGAGACCCAGTACTTC. This encodes CASREGLASPETQYF.

This clonotype was found a few times. The chain couples TRBV5-4 to TRBJ2-3; 14 bases map to TRBD2. CDR1 SGHNT and CDR2 YYREEE come from the germline V gene (reference sequence). The CDR3 runs 16 residues. The J segment lost 5 bases and the V segment lost 4 bases, leaving 6 bases of the junction unmatched. The CDR3 reads CASSLGTSGSKDTQYF. CDR3 in DNA: TGTGCCAGCAGCCTGGGGACTAGCGGGAGTAAAGATACGCAGTATTTT. Filled out from reference TRBV5-4 and TRBJ2-3, the complete variable domain reads ETGVTQSPTHLIKTRGQQVTLRCSSQSGHNTVSWYQQALGQGPQFIFQYYREEENGRGNFPPRFSGLQFPNYSSELNVNALELDDSALYLCASSLGTSGSKDTQYFGPGTRLTVL.

Worth noting for this clonotype: Relative to the germline gene, one junction end is altered; a read error may explain this. CDR3 sequence reads: CASSGWRGIQGGYGYTF. In DNA, the CDR3 is TGTGCTAGCAGCGGTTGGCGGGGAATCCAAGGAGGGTATGGCTACACCTTC. J is TRBJ1-2 and V is TRBV7-2; the D is unclear. CDR3 length equals 17 residues. Germline V lookup: CDR1 SGHTA, CDR2 FQGNSA.

This clonotype showed up just a few times. The chain links TRBV5-6 to TRBJ2-1; possibly TRBD1 or TRBD2 for D (5 bases each). The CDR3 contains 15 residues. Trimming took off 3 bases at V and 9 bases at J, with 19 bases between the two ends. Germline V gene sequence: CDR1 SGHDT, CDR2 YYEEEE. CDR3 sequence (DNA): TGTGCCAGCAGCTCTCCTCTAGGGGAGCTTCCTGAGCAGTTCTTC. It codes for CASSSPLGELPEQFF.